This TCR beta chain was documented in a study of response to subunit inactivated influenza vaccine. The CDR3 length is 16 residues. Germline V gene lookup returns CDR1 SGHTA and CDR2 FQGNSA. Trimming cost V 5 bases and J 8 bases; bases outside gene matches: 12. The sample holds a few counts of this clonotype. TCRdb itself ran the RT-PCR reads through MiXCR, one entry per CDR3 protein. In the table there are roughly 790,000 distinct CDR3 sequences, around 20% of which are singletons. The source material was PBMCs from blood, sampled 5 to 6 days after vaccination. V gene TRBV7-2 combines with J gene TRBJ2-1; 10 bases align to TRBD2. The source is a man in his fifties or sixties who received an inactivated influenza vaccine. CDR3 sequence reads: CASSPQSGGALDEQFF. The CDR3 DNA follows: TGTGCCAGCAGCCCCCAAAGCGGGGGGGCCTTGGATGAGCAGTTCTTC.